Included here is one TCR beta chain sequence, with context. The CDR3 spans 14 residues. Germline CDR1 is SGHVS and CDR2 is FQNEAQ. Trimming removed 8 bases at V and 6 bases at J, with 17 bases between. A quantity of roughly 0.5 to 1 ug RNA underwent reverse transcription using random hexamers. TCRdb re-derived calls from the immunoSEQ multiplex PCR reads in MiXCR, one entry per CDR3 protein. The sample includes about 110,000 distinct CDR3 sequences, around 94% seen only once; the top ten take about 0.42%. Sequencing of TCR beta drew on CD8+ and CD4+ T cells from blood. This sample was included in a study of CD8 T cells in Susac syndrome. About the study: When their blood was taken, the Susac syndrome patients had either not yet had any therapy, were taking corticosteroids, or were taking intravenous immunoglobulin alone.

This receptor was identified in a human donor with Susac syndrome. What was sequenced was CD8+ T cells from PBMCs. The chain joins TRBV7-8 to TRBJ2-1; D is tentatively TRBD1 or TRBD2 (6 bases each). CDR3 in amino acids: CASGWRDTLNEQFF. The DNA for the CDR3 is TGTGCCAGCGGTTGGCGGGACACACTCAATGAGCAGTTCTTC.